Detailed here is one TCR beta chain. What it binds is not known. Assay: immunoSEQ multiplex PCR; the TCRdb copy retains only in-frame clones and omits some. This repertoire shows approximately 180,000 clones, about 86% found once; its top ten account for roughly 7.7%. This entry comes from a study of T cell responses to AZD1222 COVID-19 vaccine. General study findings and limits: Compared with day 0, the breadth and depth of the Spike-specific TCR repertoire rose significantly after two doses of AZD1222. Spike-spanning, vaccine-associated CD4 TCRs were dominant at 160-218 and 743-854. Clonal diversity was possibly underestimated, and the donors were mostly white British, with more females. Just a handful of AZD1222 recipients tested seropositive at baseline.

Germline values: CDR1 LGHDT, CDR2 YNNKEL (reference sequence). The CDR3 runs 16 residues. With 4 bases removed from V and 0 bases from J, the gap between germline ends came to 16 bases. The TCR sequence derives from an adult in good health. The sequences come from peripheral blood, collected on day 0 of AZD1222 vaccination. The J gene is TRBJ2-7, the V gene TRBV3-1 (or the pseudogene TRBV3-2), with TRBD1 as a possible D gene (6 bases). CDR3 in DNA: TGTGCCAGCAGCCCAAGAGTACAGGGAAGCTCCTACGAGCAGTACTTC. This encodes CASSPRVQGSSYEQYF.